The rows below give T cell receptor beta chains drawn from one sample of a study of identical twins. TCRdb processed the 5' RACE reads anew with MiXCR; each CDR3 protein has one entry. The table lists approximately 700,000 distinct CDR3 sequences, 15% to 20% of them singletons, with about 12% in the top ten. A further study also used this sample, focusing on T cells expressing NK-cell markers.

Sequenced: PBMCs. The receptors here all came from a woman younger than 35 in good health. Each CDR3 is given with its conserved first and last residue. D genes are given only for firm matches. Clone size is shown for a subset of rows, as once, few, many or a class of expanded clone.

>TRBJ2-7|TRBD1|TRBV5-1|few
CASSSDRVPEQYF
TGCGCCAGCAGCTCAGACAGGGTCCCCGAGCAGTACTTC
>TRBJ2-1|-|TRBV5-1|-
CASSSDLPYNEQFF
TGCGCCAGCAGCTCAGACTTGCCCTACAATGAGCAGTTCTTC
>TRBJ1-1|-|TRBV7-9|-
CASSPPTRNTEAFF
TGTGCCAGCAGCCCGCCGACACGGAACACTGAAGCTTTCTTT
>TRBJ1-1|TRBD1|TRBV12-3/TRBV12-4|-
CASSPPPTGGSEAFF
TGTGCCAGCAGTCCCCCCCCCACAGGGGGCAGTGAAGCTTTCTTT
>TRBJ2-1|-|TRBV12-3/TRBV12-4|-
CASSPSQGQGEQFF
TGTGCCAGCAGTCCATCACAGGGTCAAGGTGAGCAGTTCTTC
>TRBJ2-1|TRBD1|TRBV20-1|few
CSASRGPFYNEQFF
TGCAGTGCTTCCAGGGGGCCCTTCTACAATGAGCAGTTCTTC
>TRBJ2-2|-|TRBV5-1|-
CASSPTGGPGELFF
TGCGCCAGCAGCCCTACTGGGGGGCCCGGGGAGCTGTTTTTT
>TRBJ2-1|-|TRBV5-1|-
CASSPRGINEQFF
TGCGCCAGCAGCCCGAGGGGTATAAATGAGCAGTTCTTC
>TRBJ2-1|-|TRBV2|-
CASIERRTASYNEQFF
TGTGCCAGCATTGAACGACGGACAGCTTCCTACAATGAGCAGTTCTTC
>TRBJ2-2|-|TRBV15|few
CATSRVYGELFF
TGTGCCACCAGCAGAGTGTACGGGGAGCTGTTTTTT
>TRBJ2-5|TRBD1|TRBV5-1|-
CASSTHRDRGLWKTQYF
TGCGCCAGCAGCACCCACCGGGACAGGGGGTTGTGGAAGACCCAGTACTTC
>TRBJ1-6|-|TRBV11-2|-
CASRRTDSLNSPLHF
TGTGCCAGCAGGCGCACGGACAGCTTGAATTCACCCCTCCACTTT
>TRBJ2-3|-|TRBV5-6|-
CASSLDFGADTQYF
TGTGCCAGCAGCTTGGATTTCGGAGCAGATACGCAGTATTTT
>TRBJ2-1|-|TRBV24-1|few
CATSDATNEQFF
TGTGCCACCAGTGATGCTACCAATGAGCAGTTCTTC
>TRBJ2-7|-|TRBV12-3/TRBV12-4|few
CASSSSRGTELYEQYF
TGTGCCAGCAGTTCCTCCCGCGGGACAGAACTATACGAGCAGTACTTC
>TRBJ1-1|-|TRBV20-1|once
CSARNGLRNTEAFF
TGCAGTGCTAGAAACGGATTGAGGAACACTGAAGCTTTCTTT
>TRBJ2-2|-|TRBV6-2/TRBV6-3|-
CASSYSVSTGELFF
TGTGCCAGCAGTTACTCCGTAAGCACCGGGGAGCTGTTTTTT
>TRBJ1-6|-|TRBV25-1|few
CASSDGRSYNSPLHF
TGTGCCAGCAGTGATGGACGGAGCTATAATTCACCCCTCCACTTT
>TRBJ2-7|-|TRBV12-3/TRBV12-4|-
CASSPPGWGYEQYF
TGTGCCAGCAGTCCTCCGGGGTGGGGCTACGAGCAGTACTTC
>TRBJ2-7|-|TRBV20-1|-
CSARVEGFEQYF
TGCAGTGCTAGAGTGGAGGGGTTCGAGCAGTACTTC
>TRBJ2-4|-|TRBV11-2|-
CASSTGLAKNIQYF
TGTGCCAGCAGTACAGGGTTAGCCAAAAACATTCAGTACTTC
>TRBJ1-1|-|TRBV7-2|-
CASSRTGSYTEAFF
TGTGCCAGCAGCCGTACTGGTTCGTACACTGAAGCTTTCTTT
>TRBJ2-3|TRBD2|TRBV12-3/TRBV12-4|many
CASSAGLAGSDTQYF
TGTGCCAGCAGTGCCGGACTAGCCGGATCAGATACGCAGTATTTT